The 25 T cell receptor beta chains presented below share a single source sample, sequenced in a study of post-analysis software for immune sequencing data. Findings and limits, study-wide: In patients, about five TRBV segments were more frequent than in controls, with TRBV5-6, TRBV5-1 and TRBV20-1 among them.

cDNA libraries of TCR beta carried unique molecular identifiers. TCRdb independently ran MiXCR on the PCR reads; one entry per CDR3 protein. The sample yields about 560,000 distinct CDR3 sequences, roughly 46% seen once. What these receptors recognize is not known. The source material was blood. The receptors were gathered from a girl aged 5-17 years with multiple sclerosis.

In DNA form, the CDR3 reads TGCAGTGCTAGGGATCCACGGGACAGGTCCTACGAGCAGTACTTC. Translating gives CSARDPRDRSYEQYF. This chain links TRBV20-1 with TRBJ2-5; 8 nucleotides agree with TRBD1. The J call could be wrong; TRBJ2-7 is a better fit for the DNA end. Germline-derived CDR1 and CDR2 are DFQATT and SNEGSKA (reference sequence). The CDR3 covers 15 residues.

This chain joins TRBV6-5 and TRBJ2-5; D perhaps matches TRBD1 (7 bases). With 5 bases removed from V and 11 bases from J, the gap between germline ends came to 24 bases. CDR3 size: 15 residues. CDR1 MNHEY and CDR2 SVGAGI come from the germline V gene. CDR3 in amino acids: CASSVVAGTAGEQYF. The CDR3 nucleotides read TGTGCCAGCAGTGTCGTCGCCGGGACAGCGGGTGAGCAGTACTTC.

This chain joins TRBV20-1 and TRBJ2-1; D may be TRBD2 (6 bases). Trimming cost V 0 bases and J 10 bases, with 13 bases left between them. Germline values: CDR1 DFQATT, CDR2 SNEGSKA (reference sequence). The CDR3 is made up of 13 amino acids. The CDR3 DNA reads as TGCAGTGCTAGAGATCCCGCGGGAAGAGAGCAGTTCTTC. It yields the protein CSARDPAGREQFF.

The CDR3 DNA reads as TGTGCCAGCAGTTTAGGGACAGGGGGATGGCAGCAGTACTTC. This translates into CASSLGTGGWQQYF. V is TRBV12-3 or TRBV12-4 and J is TRBJ2-4, with TRBD1 matching 10 bases. This CDR3 comprises 14 residues. V lost 1 base and J lost 13; bases outside the gene matches: 7.

The chain employs TRBV12-3 or TRBV12-4 and TRBJ1-2; weak D call: TRBD1 (5 bases). The CDR3 spans 14 residues. The ends were cut back, 4 bases at V and 7 bases at J, with 16 bases in the middle. As DNA, the CDR3 is TGTGCCAGCAGTTCAGGGACGACTGCCTCTGGCTACACCTTC. It is translated as CASSSGTTASGYTF.

The chain employs TRBV20-1 and TRBJ2-1; 13 bases match TRBD2. The CDR3 covers 15 residues. Germline V gives CDR1 DFQATT, CDR2 SNEGSKA (reference sequence). V lost 5 bases and J lost 2; bases outside the gene matches: 3. For the CDR3, the DNA is TGCAGTGCTGGCGGACTAGCGGGAGCCTACAATGAGCAGTTCTTC. Translated: CSAGGLAGAYNEQFF.

The sample holds a few counts of this clonotype. CDR3 protein: CSVEGGGSPYNEQFF. As DNA, the CDR3 is TGCAGCGTTGAAGGAGGGGGATCTCCCTACAATGAGCAGTTCTTC. V and J are TRBV29-1 and TRBJ2-1; possible D gene TRBD1, 6 bases. Deletions cut 1 base from V and 2 bases from J, with 12 bases between. The CDR3 has 15 amino acids. Germline values: CDR1 SQVTM, CDR2 ANQGSEA.

The chain couples TRBV6-5 to TRBJ2-3; maybe TRBD2 (5 bases). Trimming shortened V by 0 bases and J by 7 bases, and 17 bases separated the two germline ends. Germline lookup yields CDR1 MNHEY and CDR2 SVGAGI. The CDR3 has 16 residues. The chain's CDR3 is CASSYSSGRVIYTQYF. The DNA for the CDR3 is TGTGCCAGCAGTTACTCTAGTGGGAGAGTGATATATACGCAGTATTTT.

There are a few counts of this clonotype. This sequence joins TRBV7-8 and TRBJ2-6, with D possibly being TRBD2 (6 bases). The V gene's germline CDR1 is SGHVS and CDR2 FQNEAQ. The V and J ends lost 5 bases and 1 base respectively, with 30 bases between them. The CDR3 extends over 22 amino acids. DNA of the CDR3: TGTGCCAGCAGCCCCGGACGGGGAACCGCGGGAACTAAGAGGTCTGGGGCCAACGTCCTGACTTTC. Translating it yields CASSPGRGTAGTKRSGANVLTF.

The chain links TRBV5-1 to TRBJ1-1; 11 bases match TRBD1. The CDR3 consists of 17 residues. Germline V CDR1 and CDR2: SGHRS, YFSETQ. V shed 1 base and J 0 bases; nucleotides not matched to a gene: 5. For the CDR3, the DNA is TGCGCCAGCAGCTTGTGGACAGGGGGCTCCATGAACACTGAAGCTTTCTTT. It specifies CASSLWTGGSMNTEAFF.

This chain connects TRBV10-3 to TRBJ2-7; 9 bases agree with TRBD1. The ends lost 5 bases at V and 5 bases at J; junction bases unmatched: 7. The CDR3 totals 14 residues. Germline V CDR1 and CDR2: ENHRY, SYGVKD. Written as DNA, the CDR3 is TGTGCCATCAGTCCGGGACAGGGCATCCACGAGCAGTACTTC. The encoded protein is CAISPGQGIHEQYF.

V usage is TRBV12-3 or TRBV12-4 and J usage is TRBJ2-7, with TRBD1 as a possible D gene (6 bases). The CDR3 loop spans 14 amino acids. The ends were cut back, 6 bases at V and 2 bases at J, with 14 bases in the middle. The CDR3 spells CASSKDRSPYEQYF. The CDR3 DNA is TGTGCCAGCAGCAAAGACAGGAGCCCCTACGAGCAGTACTTC.

V gene TRBV6-5 combines with J gene TRBJ2-6; 9 bases map to TRBD1. Germline trimming cut 2 bases from V and 0 bases from J; bases unmatched to any gene: 8. Germline values: CDR1 MNHEY, CDR2 SVGAGI. This CDR3 spans 19 amino acids. CDR3 in DNA: TGTGCCAGCAGTTACGGTTGGGGACAGGGATTCTCTGGGGCCAACGTCCTGACTTTC. It encodes CASSYGWGQGFSGANVLTF.

This clonotype was counted only a few times. The chain recombines TRBV20-1 with TRBJ2-1; 9 nucleotides align to TRBD2. Germline trimming cut 3 bases from V and 0 bases from J; bases unmatched to any gene: 15. CDR3 size: 19 residues. CDR1 is DFQATT, CDR2 SNEGSKA, per germline (reference sequence). CDR3 amino acids: CSASVGPPGLAHSYNEQFF. The CDR3 nucleotides are TGCAGTGCTAGCGTTGGTCCGCCGGGACTAGCACACTCCTACAATGAGCAGTTCTTC.

V is TRBV6-6 and J is TRBJ1-2; 11 positions match TRBD1. Germline assignment: CDR1 MNHNY and CDR2 SVGAGI (reference sequence). The CDR3 totals 15 residues. Trimming at V came to 7 bases and at J to 10 bases, leaving 14 bases not matched to a gene. CDR3 DNA sequence: TGTGCCAGCAATAAACTGGGACAGGGGGTTCATGCCTACACCTTC. Residues: CASNKLGQGVHAYTF.

As regards this clonotype: The junction departs from the called germline gene at one end, perhaps through a read error. The V call is TRBV5-1, the J call TRBJ2-1; maybe TRBD2 (6 bases). The CDR3 consists of 16 residues. Germline V gene sequence: CDR1 SGHRS, CDR2 YFSETQ. CDR3 coding DNA: TGCGCCAGCAGCCGTTTGTCCGCGGGACTTAACAACGAGCAGTTCTTC. This sequence encodes CASSRLSAGLNNEQFF. The complete variable domain, with remaining parts taken from reference TRBV5-1 and TRBJ2-1, reads KAGVTQTPRYLIKTRGQQVTLSCSPISGHRSVSWYQQTPGQGLQFLFEYFSETQRNKGNFPGRFSGRQFSNSRSEMNVSTLELGDSALYLCASSRLSAGLNNEQFFGPGTRLTVL.

The rearrangement uses TRBV27 and TRBJ1-2, with 10 bases matching TRBD1. The CDR3 has 16 amino acids. J was trimmed by 6 bases and V by 5 bases; bases with no gene match: 12. Germline V gives CDR1 MNHEY, CDR2 SMNVEV (reference sequence). DNA for the CDR3: TGTGCCAGCAGTCCCCATCCGGGACAGGGGACCCATGGCTACACCTTC. Protein sequence: CASSPHPGQGTHGYTF.

This rearrangement joins TRBV20-1 to TRBJ2-3; TRBD1 might be the D (6 bases). V was pared by 8 bases and J by 0 bases, with 18 bases between. Germline CDR1 DFQATT, CDR2 SNEGSKA (reference sequence). This CDR3 has 15 amino acids. The CDR3 nucleotides are TGCAGTCAAACCACCCAACAGGGAAGCACAGATACGCAGTATTTT. It translates to CSQTTQQGSTDTQYF.

This clonotype appeared a few times. The gene calls are TRBV7-2 and TRBJ2-1; 9 positions agree with TRBD2. The CDR3 loop spans 15 amino acids. The V and J ends lost 5 bases and 4 bases, in that order; junction bases with no gene match: 6. Germline assignment: CDR1 SGHTA and CDR2 FQGNSA. The CDR3 sequence: CASSGSGGAYNEQFF. CDR3 DNA: TGTGCCAGCAGCGGTAGCGGGGGAGCATACAATGAGCAGTTCTTC.

The chain recombines TRBV9 with TRBJ2-3; D not resolved. Trimming took 1 base from V and 5 from J, leaving 23 bases between them. Germline V lookup: CDR1 SGDLS, CDR2 YYNGEE. CDR3 length: 18 amino acids. As DNA, the CDR3 is TGTGCCAGCAGCGTAAATAGAGAAGGGCGGCCCCCTTTAGATACGCAGTATTTT. It yields the protein CASSVNREGRPPLDTQYF.

This clonotype was seen only a few times. This sequence joins TRBV20-1 and TRBJ2-1; TRBD2 matches at 13 bases. This CDR3 has 16 amino acids. Losses at the gene ends were 2 bases for V and 1 base for J; bases not matched to a gene: 2. The germline V gene has CDR1 DFQATT and CDR2 SNEGSKA (reference sequence). This CDR3 reads CSARPTSGGSYNEQFF. The CDR3 nucleotides read TGCAGTGCTAGACCGACTAGCGGGGGGTCCTACAATGAGCAGTTCTTC.

This CDR3 reads CASRQGRTGGIYGYTF. CDR3 bases: TGTGCCAGCAGGCAGGGGAGAACAGGGGGAATCTATGGCTACACCTTC. The V gene is TRBV12-3 or TRBV12-4, the J gene TRBJ1-2; 8 bases align to TRBD1. Trimming cost V 6 bases and J 4 bases; bases outside gene matches: 13. The CDR3 contains 16 residues.

This clonotype has only a few counts. The rearrangement links TRBV24-1 to TRBJ2-3; TRBD2 agrees at 8 bases. Germline loops: CDR1 KGHDR, CDR2 SFDVKD. CDR3 length: 16 amino acids. V lost 4 bases to trimming and J lost 6 bases; unmatched junction nucleotides: 11. The CDR3 coding sequence is TGTGCCACCAGTGACCCAAGCCGGGAGGGACCCGATACGCAGTATTTT. Translated: CATSDPSREGPDTQYF.

The chain employs TRBV19 and TRBJ2-7; 7 nucleotides agree with TRBD1. The CDR3 runs 16 residues. Germline V gene data show CDR1 as LNHDA and CDR2 as SQIVND (reference sequence). With V trimmed by 1 base and J by 3 bases, 9 bases remained unmatched. CDR3 sequence (DNA): TGTGCCAGTAGTATAGTTCTAGGAGACAGGGACTACGAGCAGTACTTC. It is translated as CASSIVLGDRDYEQYF.

This chain links TRBV29-1 with TRBJ1-4; D unclear. Germline V lookup: CDR1 SQVTM, CDR2 ANQGSEA. V lost 3 bases and J 9 bases, leaving 8 bases between the germline ends. This CDR3 spans 11 amino acids. CDR3: CSVEDVKKLFF. The CDR3 DNA follows: TGCAGCGTTGAGGACGTCAAAAAACTGTTTTTT.